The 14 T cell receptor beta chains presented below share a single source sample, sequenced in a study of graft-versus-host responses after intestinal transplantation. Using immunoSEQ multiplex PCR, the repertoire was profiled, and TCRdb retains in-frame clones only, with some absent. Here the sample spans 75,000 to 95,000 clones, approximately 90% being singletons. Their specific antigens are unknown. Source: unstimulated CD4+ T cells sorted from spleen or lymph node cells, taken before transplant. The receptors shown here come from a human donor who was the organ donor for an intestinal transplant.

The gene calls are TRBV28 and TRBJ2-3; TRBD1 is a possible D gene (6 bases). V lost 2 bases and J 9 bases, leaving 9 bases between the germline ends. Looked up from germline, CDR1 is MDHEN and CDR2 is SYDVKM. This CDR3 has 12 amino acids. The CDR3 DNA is TGTGCCAGCAGTTTACTTAGGGGGACGCAGTATTTT. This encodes CASSLLRGTQYF.

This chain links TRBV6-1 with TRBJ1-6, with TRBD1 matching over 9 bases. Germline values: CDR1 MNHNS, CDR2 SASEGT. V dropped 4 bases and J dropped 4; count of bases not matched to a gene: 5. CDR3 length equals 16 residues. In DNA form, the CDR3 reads TGTGCCAGCAGTGGTCCCGGGACAGGGTATAATTCACCCCTCCACTTT. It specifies CASSGPGTGYNSPLHF.

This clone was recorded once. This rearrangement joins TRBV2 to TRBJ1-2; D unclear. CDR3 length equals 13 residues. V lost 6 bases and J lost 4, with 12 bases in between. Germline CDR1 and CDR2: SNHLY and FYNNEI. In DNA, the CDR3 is TGTGCCAGCAGCGTAGACTGGAGCTATGGCTACACCTTC. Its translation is CASSVDWSYGYTF.

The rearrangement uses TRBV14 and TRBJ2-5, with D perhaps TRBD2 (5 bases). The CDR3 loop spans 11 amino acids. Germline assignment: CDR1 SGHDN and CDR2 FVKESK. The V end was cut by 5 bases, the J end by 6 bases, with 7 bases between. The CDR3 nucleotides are TGTGCCAGCAGCTTCGGGAAGACCCAGTACTTC. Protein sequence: CASSFGKTQYF. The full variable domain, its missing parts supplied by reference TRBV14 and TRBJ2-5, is EAGVTQFPSHSVIEKGQTVTLRCDPISGHDNLYWYRRVMGKEIKFLLHFVKESKQDESGMPNNRFLAERTGGTYSTLKVQPAELEDSGVYFCASSFGKTQYFGPGTRLLVL.

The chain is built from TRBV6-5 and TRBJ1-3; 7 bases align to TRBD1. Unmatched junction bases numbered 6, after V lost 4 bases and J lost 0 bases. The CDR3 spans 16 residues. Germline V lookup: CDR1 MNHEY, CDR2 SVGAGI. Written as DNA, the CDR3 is TGTGCCAGCAGTTTATCGGACAGGAGCTCTGGAAACACCATATATTTT. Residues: CASSLSDRSSGNTIYF.

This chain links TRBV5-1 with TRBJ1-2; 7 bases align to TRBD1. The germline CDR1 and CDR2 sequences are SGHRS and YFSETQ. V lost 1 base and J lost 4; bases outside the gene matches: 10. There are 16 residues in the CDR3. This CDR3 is CASSLNIRGRGYGYTF. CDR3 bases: TGCGCCAGCAGCTTGAATATTAGGGGGCGAGGCTATGGCTACACCTTC.

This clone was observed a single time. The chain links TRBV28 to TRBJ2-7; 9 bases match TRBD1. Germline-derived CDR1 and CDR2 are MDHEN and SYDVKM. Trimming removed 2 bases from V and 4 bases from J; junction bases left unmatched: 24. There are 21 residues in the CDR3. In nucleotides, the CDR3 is TGTGCCAGCAGTTTAAAGCCCTCCCCCAGAGCAAACCGGGACAGGGTGTACGAGCAGTACTTC. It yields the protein CASSLKPSPRANRDRVYEQYF.

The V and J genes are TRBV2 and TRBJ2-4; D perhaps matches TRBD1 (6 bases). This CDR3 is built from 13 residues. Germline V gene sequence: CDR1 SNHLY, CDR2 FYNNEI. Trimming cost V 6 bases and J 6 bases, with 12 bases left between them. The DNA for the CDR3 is TGTGCCAGCAGAGGACAGATTAGAAACATTCAGTACTTC. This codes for CASRGQIRNIQYF.

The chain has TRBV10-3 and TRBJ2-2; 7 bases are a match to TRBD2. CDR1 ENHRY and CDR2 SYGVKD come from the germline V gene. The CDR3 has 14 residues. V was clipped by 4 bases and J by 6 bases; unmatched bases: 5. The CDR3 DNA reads TGTGCCATCAGTGTTCGGGGGGACGCCGGGGAGCTGTTTTTT. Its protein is CAISVRGDAGELFF.

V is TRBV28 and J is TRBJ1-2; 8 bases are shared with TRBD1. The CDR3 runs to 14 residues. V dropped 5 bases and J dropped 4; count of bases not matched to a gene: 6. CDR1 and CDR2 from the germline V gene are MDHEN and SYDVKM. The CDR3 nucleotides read TGTGCCAGCAGTCGTACAGGGGGGAGCTATGGCTACACCTTC. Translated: CASSRTGGSYGYTF.

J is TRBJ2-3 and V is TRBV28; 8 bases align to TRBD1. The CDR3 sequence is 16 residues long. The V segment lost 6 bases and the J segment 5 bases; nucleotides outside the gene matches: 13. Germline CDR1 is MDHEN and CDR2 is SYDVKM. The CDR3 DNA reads TGTGCCAGCAGCTCTGATTCCGGGACAGGCGGAGATACGCAGTATTTT. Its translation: CASSSDSGTGGDTQYF.

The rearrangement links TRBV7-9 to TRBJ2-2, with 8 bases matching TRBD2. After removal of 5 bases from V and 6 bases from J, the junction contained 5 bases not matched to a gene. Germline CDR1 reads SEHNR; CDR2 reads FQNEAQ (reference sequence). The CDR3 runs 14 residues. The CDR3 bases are TGTGCCAGCAGCCTCCGGGGGGGGCCCGGGGAGCTGTTTTTT. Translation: CASSLRGGPGELFF.

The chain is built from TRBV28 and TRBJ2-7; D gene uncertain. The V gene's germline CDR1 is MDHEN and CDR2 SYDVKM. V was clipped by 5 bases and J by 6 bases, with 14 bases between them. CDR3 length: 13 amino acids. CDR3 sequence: CASSPSTRGEQYF. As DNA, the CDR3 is TGTGCCAGCAGTCCTTCGACCCGAGGCGAGCAGTACTTC.

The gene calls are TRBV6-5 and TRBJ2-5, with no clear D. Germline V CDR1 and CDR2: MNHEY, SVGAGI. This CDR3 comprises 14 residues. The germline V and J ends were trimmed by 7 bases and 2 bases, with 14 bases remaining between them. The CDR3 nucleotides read TGTGCCAGCACCTCCCCGGTTCCACAAGAGACCCAGTACTTC. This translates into CASTSPVPQETQYF.